This is a list of T cell receptor beta chains from one sample in a study of molecular identifiers for immune sequencing clone quantification. TCRdb re-called the PCR reads through MiXCR, storing one row per CDR3 protein. The sample records fewer than 100,000 distinct CDR3 sequences, under 25% being singletons. The sequenced sample consisted of naive CD8+ T cells from blood, with Jurkat cell RNA spiked in. These receptors all come from a human donor in good health. Some libraries in this study had Jurkat cell RNA spiked in. Both conserved end residues are part of each CDR3. Clone size is stated in some rows and not others, as once, few, many or a class when expanded.

>TRBJ2-2|TRBV20-1|NA
CSASADREENTGELFF
>TRBJ1-1|TRBV2|few
CASGDRVGTEAFF
>TRBJ1-1|TRBV5-1|many
CASSVGTGMNTEAFF
>TRBJ2-1|TRBV4-3|few
CASSQGVTGGNEQFF
>TRBJ1-1|TRBV5-5|few
CASSLVTGGTEAFF
>TRBJ2-5|TRBV7-9|many
CASSFSGQGLNETQYF
>TRBJ1-5|TRBV7-9|many
CASSLDRAQPQHF
>TRBJ2-7|TRBV20-1|many
CSARATGGYEQYF
>TRBJ2-7|TRBV12-3/TRBV12-4|many
CASSIGQGAYEQYF
>TRBJ2-7|TRBV20-1|many
CSARSHENYEQYF
>TRBJ2-4|TRBV11-2|few
CASSQTPGGGKNIQYF
>TRBJ1-1|TRBV4-1|many
CASSQEPQGVGFTEAFF
>TRBJ2-1|TRBV5-1|NA
CASSTWDRGNEQFF
>TRBJ1-5|TRBV19|many
CASSVPGRDQPQHF
>TRBJ2-7|TRBV20-1|many
CSALSRDISYEQYF
>TRBJ2-3|TRBV6-5|many
CASSYTLRGRADTDTQYF